The 21 T cell receptor beta chains below come from one sample, sequenced in a study of vaccination and CD4 T cells after COVID-19. These receptors have no known antigen. The Oncomine TCR Beta short-read assay was applied to DNA of cultured CD4+ T cells. From CD4+ T cells that had been cultured, genomic DNA was extracted. MiXCR, run by TCRdb on the PCR reads, gives a single entry per CDR3 protein. The sample consists of about 11,000 distinct CDR3 sequences, approximately 29% of them appearing once. Treatment: approximately 9-day PBMC culture with coronavirus spike peptide pools or control peptides (ViraFEST assay). Investigators obtained the unexposed donor's CD4+ T cells before the COVID-19 pandemic (2011-2018). Sequenced sample: CD4+ T cells from blood, cultured in vitro. All receptors come from a human donor in good health.

This clonotype was found a few times. The chain carries TRBV20-1 and TRBJ1-2, with D tentatively TRBD1 (6 bases). The CDR3 totals 14 residues. Germline assignment: CDR1 DFQATT and CDR2 SNEGSKA (reference sequence). Trimming pared 6 bases from V and 2 bases from J, leaving 16 bases between. The CDR3 sequence is CSAAPGAFNYGYTF. The CDR3 DNA follows: TGCAGTGCGGCACCAGGGGCATTCAACTATGGCTACACCTTC.

This chain joins TRBV4-1 and TRBJ1-6; D unclear. Germline V lookup: CDR1 MGHRA, CDR2 YSYEKL. The CDR3 covers 13 residues. The V end was cut by 4 bases, the J end by 8 bases, with 9 bases between. The CDR3 region is CASSPWGDSPLHF. The CDR3 DNA follows: TGCGCCAGCAGCCCATGGGGAGATTCACCCCTCCACTTT.

This clonotype was detected once. The chain has TRBV10-3 and TRBJ2-1; 8 nucleotides agree with TRBD2. CDR1 ENHRY and CDR2 SYGVKD come from the germline V gene. CDR3 size: 17 residues. Trimming removed 2 bases from V and 2 bases from J; junction bases left unmatched: 8. The CDR3 sequence is CAISEPAAGVPYNEQFF. CDR3 nucleotide sequence: TGTGCCATCAGTGAGCCCGCAGCGGGAGTCCCCTACAATGAGCAGTTCTTC.

The V gene is TRBV6-2 or TRBV6-3, the J gene TRBJ2-3; D possibly corresponds to TRBD1 (5 bases). Germline-derived CDR1 and CDR2 are MNHEY and SVGEGT. The CDR3 contains 12 residues. V dropped 4 bases and J dropped 6 bases, with 8 bases sitting between them. CDR3 in DNA: TGTGCCAGCAGTTCCAGGGTGGATACGCAGTATTTT. It specifies CASSSRVDTQYF.

This chain links TRBV24-1 with TRBJ2-5, with TRBD1 identical over 7 bases. The CDR3 loop spans 17 amino acids. CDR1 is KGHDR, CDR2 SFDVKD, per germline. The junction had 12 bases not matched to a gene; V was cut back by 2 bases and J by 4 bases. The CDR3 sequence: CATSDWRGGFKVETQYF. CDR3 DNA: TGTGCCACCAGTGATTGGAGAGGGGGCTTTAAAGTAGAGACCCAGTACTTC.

The chain combines TRBV28 with TRBJ2-3; 8 bases fit TRBD2. J lost 6 bases, V lost 2 bases, and 4 bases had no gene match. Germline assignment: CDR1 MDHEN and CDR2 SYDVKM. The CDR3 is 14 residues long. CDR3 sequence (DNA): TGTGCCAGCAGTTTAACTAGCGGACCCGATACGCAGTATTTT. It translates to CASSLTSGPDTQYF. Full variable domain (remainder filled in from reference TRBV28 and TRBJ2-3): DVKVTQSSRYLVKRTGEKVFLECVQDMDHENMFWYRQDPGLGLRLIYFSYDVKMKEKGDIPEGYSVSREKKERFSLILESASTNQTSMYLCASSLTSGPDTQYFGPGTRLTVL.

This clonotype turned up a few times. This sequence joins TRBV20-1 and TRBJ1-5; the D is unclear. Trimming stripped 3 bases from V and 0 bases from J, with 18 bases between. Germline-derived CDR1 and CDR2 are DFQATT and SNEGSKA (reference sequence). CDR3 size: 17 residues. CDR3 in amino acids: CSARDAKYSYSNQPQHF. In nucleotides, the CDR3 is TGCAGTGCTAGGGACGCTAAATATTCTTATAGCAATCAGCCCCAGCATTTT.

The table lists this clonotype with a few counts. This sequence joins TRBV15 and TRBJ2-7, with D hard to call. The CDR3 is made up of 14 amino acids. V dropped 1 base and J dropped 4 bases, with 11 bases sitting between them. Looked up from germline, CDR1 is LNHNV and CDR2 is YYDKDF (reference sequence). This chain's CDR3 is CATSRALDGYEQYF. The CDR3 DNA sequence: TGTGCCACCAGCAGAGCTCTAGACGGTTACGAGCAGTACTTC.

The chain uses TRBV28 and TRBJ2-7; the D gene is possibly TRBD1 (6 bases). Trimming took 4 bases from V and 5 from J, leaving 15 bases between them. The V gene's germline CDR1 is MDHEN and CDR2 SYDVKM. The CDR3 runs to 14 residues. The CDR3 is CASSSVTGLNEQYF. CDR3 nucleotides: TGTGCCAGCAGTTCCGTGACAGGTCTAAACGAGCAGTACTTC.

This clonotype was seen more than once but under ten times. This chain joins TRBV20-1 and TRBJ2-7; no clear D gene. The germline gives CDR1 DFQATT, CDR2 SNEGSKA (reference sequence). CDR3 length: 12 amino acids. The CDR3 protein is CSVQRADYEQYF. DNA of the CDR3: TGCAGCGTTCAAAGGGCCGACTACGAGCAGTACTTC.

The chain links TRBV11-3 to TRBJ2-1, with 10 bases aligning to TRBD2. The CDR3 runs to 18 residues. With V trimmed by 1 base and J by 4 bases, 10 bases remained unmatched. CDR1 SGHNT and CDR2 YENEEA come from the germline V gene. DNA for the CDR3: TGTGCCAGCAGCTTAGGGAGAGCTAGCGGGAGAGTATACAATGAGCAGTTCTTC. This sequence encodes CASSLGRASGRVYNEQFF. Drawing the rest from reference TRBV11-3 and TRBJ2-1, the complete variable domain is EAGVVQSPRYKIIEKKQPVAFWCNPISGHNTLYWYLQNLGQGPELLIRYENEEAVDDSQLPKDRFSAERLKGVDSTLKIQPAELGDSAVYLCASSLGRASGRVYNEQFFGPGTRLTVL.

This clonotype turned up a few times. The chain is built from TRBV6-7 and TRBJ2-5; 10 positions agree with TRBD1. TRBV6-7 is treated as an ORF (open reading frame) with a function not yet certain. The CDR3 contains 16 residues. V shed 2 bases, J shed 5 bases, and the junction held 8 bases outside the gene matches. The DNA of the CDR3 is TGTGCCAGCAGTTACCTGAGACAGGGGGCGAGGGAGACCCAGTACTTC. Its translation is CASSYLRQGARETQYF.

With regard to this clonotype: This clone may be a read error of a much larger clone one base away. The chain couples TRBV11-1 to TRBJ2-3, with D perhaps assigned TRBD1 or TRBD2 (6 bases each). Per the germline V gene, CDR1 is SGHAT and CDR2 is FQDESV (reference sequence). The CDR3 has 12 residues. Trimming shortened V by 1 base and J by 14 bases, and 13 bases separated the two germline ends. The CDR3 is CASSLDREARYF. As DNA, the CDR3 is TGTGCCAGCAGCTTAGACAGGGAGGCGCGGTATTTT.

The chain employs TRBV6-1 and TRBJ2-1; 8 bases align to TRBD1. CDR3 length: 13 residues. V was pared by 5 bases and J by 10 bases, with 7 bases of the junction left unmatched. Germline-derived CDR1 and CDR2 are MNHNS and SASEGT. This CDR3 is CASSPPGGWEQFF. The CDR3 DNA follows: TGTGCCAGCAGTCCCCCAGGGGGCTGGGAGCAGTTCTTC.

This chain connects TRBV30 to TRBJ2-3, with TRBD2 matching 14 bases. V was pared by 1 base and J by 0 bases, with 0 bases of the junction left unmatched. The CDR3 contains 16 residues. CDR1 and CDR2 from the germline V gene are GTSNPN and SVGIG (reference sequence). As DNA, the CDR3 is TGTGCCTGGAGTGGACTAGCGGGAGGGAGCACAGATACGCAGTATTTT. As protein: CAWSGLAGGSTDTQYF.

The chain combines TRBV5-4 with TRBJ2-6; D ambiguous. Germline CDR1 SGHNT, CDR2 YYREEE (reference sequence). The V end was cut by 3 bases, the J end by 2 bases, with 6 bases between. The CDR3 has 14 residues. The CDR3 reads CASSWVAGANVLTF. In DNA form, the CDR3 reads TGTGCCAGCAGCTGGGTCGCTGGGGCCAACGTCCTGACTTTC.

This rearrangement joins TRBV15 to TRBJ2-5; the match to TRBD1 covers 7 bases. CDR1 is LNHNV and CDR2 is YYDKDF in the germline V gene (reference sequence). This CDR3 comprises 18 residues. The V and J ends lost 3 bases and 4 bases, in that order; junction bases with no gene match: 17. The CDR3 here is CATSRRWTGLSALETQYF. The CDR3 coding sequence is TGTGCCACCAGCAGGAGGTGGACAGGCCTATCCGCGTTAGAGACCCAGTACTTC.

This clonotype has just a few counts. The chain joins TRBV7-2 to TRBJ1-1; no definite D call. V was trimmed by 0 bases and J by 1 base, leaving 6 bases between them. This CDR3 is built from 14 residues. Germline CDR1 and CDR2: SGHTA and FQGNSA. CDR3 loop: CASSLAFGNTEAFF. CDR3 DNA sequence: TGTGCCAGCAGCTTAGCTTTTGGGAACACTGAAGCTTTCTTT.

CDR3 bases: TGTGCCAGCAGCTTAGAATCTGTCCAGTACAATGAGCAGTTCTTC. This sequence encodes CASSLESVQYNEQFF. This chain connects TRBV11-1 to TRBJ2-1; D is unresolved. V lost 1 base and J lost 4, with 11 bases in between. There are 15 residues in the CDR3. Germline assignment: CDR1 SGHAT and CDR2 FQDESV (reference sequence).

This clonotype was counted between two and nine times. The CDR3 region has the DNA TGCGCCAGCAGCCAAGATCCCCCACAGGGGGGGGCCTACTATGGCTACACCTTC. Its protein is CASSQDPPQGGAYYGYTF. The J gene is TRBJ1-2, the V gene TRBV4-1; 8 bases line up with TRBD1. V dropped 0 bases and J dropped 3; count of bases not matched to a gene: 12. Germline V CDR1 and CDR2: MGHRA, YSYEKL. The CDR3 has 18 residues.

This clonotype appeared a few times. The chain combines TRBV20-1 with TRBJ2-3; 7 bases line up with TRBD2. The J segment lost 2 bases and the V segment lost 3 bases, leaving 5 bases of the junction unmatched. The CDR3 is 14 amino acids. Germline loops: CDR1 DFQATT, CDR2 SNEGSKA (reference sequence). The CDR3 bases are TGCAGTGCTAGGTTAGCGGGTCTCACAGATACGCAGTATTTT. It is translated as CSARLAGLTDTQYF.